The present entry profiles one T cell receptor (beta chain) with its context. What it recognizes is unknown. The PCR had 60 Vbeta and 13 Jbeta primers. Method: immunoSEQ multiplex PCR; TCRdb's copy keeps in-frame clones and lacks some. This table holds about 180,000 clones, 82% found once. This entry is derived from a study of cytomegalovirus exposure and HLA in healthy donors. Study overall: In an early release, HLA-typed donors contributed approximately 82 million unique TCR sequences. General observations from the study: Across donors, most TCRs were seen rarely, yet some public ones were widespread.

This CDR3 contains 12 residues. V was pared by 4 bases and J by 4 bases, with 8 bases between. Per the germline V gene, CDR1 is SGHDN and CDR2 is FVKESK. The chain links TRBV14 to TRBJ2-7; D may be TRBD1 (5 bases). The receptor was derived from a man between 40 and 49 years old in good health and CMV-seronegative. The sample taken for sequencing was PBMCs. CDR3 DNA: TGTGCCAGCAGCCTCAGGGCGTACGAGCAGTACTTC. Its translation is CASSLRAYEQYF.